The clone carrying this T cell receptor (beta chain) showed up just once. What it binds is not known. This entry belongs to a study of OX40 agonist ivuxolimab in advanced cancers. Study-level results: Some patients without response likewise showed low normalized clonal expansion.

Libraries were prepared by immunoSEQ multiplex PCR; TCRdb keeps only in-frame clonotypes and omits some of them. The sample has almost 70,000 clones, approximately 89% seen once. The source material was CD4+ or CD8+ T cells sorted from blood, sampled in a trial of the OX40 agonist ivuxolimab. The origin of this receptor is an adult with an advanced solid tumor such as melanoma, head and neck, liver or kidney cancer.

The CDR3 reads CASRSPVNGGYNEQFF. CDR3 coding DNA: TGCGCCAGCAGGTCCCCAGTGAACGGAGGGTACAATGAGCAGTTCTTC. This chain joins TRBV10-2 and TRBJ2-1; maybe TRBD2 (6 bases). V lost 6 bases and J lost 4, with 19 bases in between. This CDR3 contains 16 residues. Germline-derived CDR1 and CDR2 are WSHSY and SAAADI.